The 27 T cell receptor beta chains below all came from one sample that was sequenced in a study of blood T cell repertoires in COVID-19. Clones were sequenced by immunoSEQ multiplex PCR, and TCRdb holds only the in-frame ones, with some missing. This table holds more than 200,000 clones, around 84% found once. Material: peripheral blood. The receptors here all came from a man aged 45-65 years with acute or convalescent COVID-19.

The chain has TRBV7-9 and TRBJ2-5, with D uncertain. CDR1 is SEHNR and CDR2 is FQNEAQ in the germline V gene (reference sequence). This CDR3 is 14 amino acids long. The V end lost 1 base, the J end lost 5 bases, and 11 bases lay between the germline ends. CDR3 nucleotides: TGTGCCAGCAGCTTAGGTTCAGGCATGGAGACCCAGTACTTC. It codes for CASSLGSGMETQYF.

The J gene is TRBJ1-1, the V gene TRBV12-3 or TRBV12-4; D is undetermined. This CDR3 contains 13 residues. V was cut by 9 bases and J by 1 base, with 12 bases left in between. CDR3 protein: CASLRSENTEAFF. CDR3 DNA sequence: TGTGCCAGTTTGAGAAGCGAGAACACTGAAGCTTTCTTT.

CDR3 sequence (DNA): TGTGCCTGGAGTTTTGAGCAAACACCCCTCCACTTT. It is translated as CAWSFEQTPLHF. The chain links TRBV30 to TRBJ1-6; D is ambiguous. V lost 2 bases and J 11 bases, leaving 10 bases between the germline ends. Germline CDR1 and CDR2: GTSNPN and SVGIG (reference sequence). The length of the CDR3 is 12 residues. The full variable domain, with the rest looked up from reference TRBV30 and TRBJ1-6, is SQTIHQWPATLVQPVGSPLSLECTVEGTSNPNLYWYRQAAGRGLQLLFYSVGIGQISSEVPQNLSASRPQDRQFILSSKKLLLSDSGFYLCAWSFEQTPLHFGNGTRLTVT.

This clone was seen more than once but under ten times. This chain uses TRBV2 with TRBJ1-2; unclear D gene. The CDR3 contains 14 residues. The V gene lost 3 bases and the J gene lost 0 bases, with 8 bases spanning the gap. The germline V gene has CDR1 SNHLY and CDR2 FYNNEI. CDR3 sequence (DNA): TGTGCCAGCAGTGACCTACTCTCTAACTATGGCTACACCTTC. It specifies CASSDLLSNYGYTF. The full variable domain, completed using reference TRBV2 and TRBJ1-2, is EPEVTQTPSHQVTQMGQEVILRCVPISNHLYFYWYRQILGQKVEFLVSFYNNEISEKSEIFDDQFSVERPDGSNFTLKIRSTKLEDSAMYFCASSDLLSNYGYTFGSGTRLTVV.

The CDR3 loop is CASSPGGPGNTIYF. For the CDR3, the DNA is TGTGCCAGCAGCCCCGGGGGACCTGGAAACACCATATATTTT. The rearrangement uses TRBV5-6 and TRBJ1-3; D perhaps matches TRBD1 (5 bases). Trimming stripped 4 bases from V and 2 bases from J, with 10 bases between. There are 14 residues in the CDR3. Germline V gene sequence: CDR1 SGHDT, CDR2 YYEEEE.

The J gene is TRBJ1-2, the V gene TRBV30; 8 nucleotides line up with TRBD1. CDR1 and CDR2 from the germline V gene are GTSNPN and SVGIG (reference sequence). The CDR3 sequence is 14 residues long. Trimming removed 3 bases from V and 7 bases from J; junction bases left unmatched: 10. The CDR3 coding sequence is TGTGCCTGGAGAAAGCCGGACAGGGTTACTGGCTACACCTTC. It translates to CAWRKPDRVTGYTF.

In this sample, this clone turned up a few times. In DNA form, the CDR3 reads TGTGCCAGCAGCGTAGCCCAGGGGGTTCAAGCTTTCTTT. It yields the protein CASSVAQGVQAFF. The chain combines TRBV9 with TRBJ1-1, with 7 bases fitting TRBD1. Germline CDR1 is SGDLS and CDR2 is YYNGEE. V dropped 0 bases and J dropped 9; count of bases not matched to a gene: 5. There are 13 residues in the CDR3.

This clone was found once. This chain links TRBV7-6 with TRBJ1-1; D gene ambiguous. Trimming stripped 2 bases from V and 1 base from J, with 11 bases between. The CDR3 contains 15 residues. In germline, CDR1 is SGHVS, CDR2 FNYEAQ. Here the CDR3 reads CASSLTGRGNTEAFF. Written as DNA, the CDR3 is TGTGCCAGCAGCTTAACCGGGCGGGGGAACACTGAAGCTTTCTTT.

The chain employs TRBV19 and TRBJ2-7, with 7 bases lining up with TRBD1. V shed 3 bases, J shed 1 base, and the junction held 3 bases outside the gene matches. There are 14 residues in the CDR3. Germline assignment: CDR1 LNHDA and CDR2 SQIVND (reference sequence). The CDR3 bases are TGTGCCAGTAGTATCGGGACAGCGTCCTACGAGCAGTACTTC. Amino acid sequence: CASSIGTASYEQYF.

This chain links TRBV19 with TRBJ1-2, with a weak D call TRBD1 (5 bases). Trimming took off 7 bases at V and 2 bases at J, with 11 bases between the two ends. The germline CDR1 and CDR2 sequences are LNHDA and SQIVND (reference sequence). The CDR3 totals 13 residues. CDR3 bases: TGTGCCAGTACGTACAGGTCGAACTATGGCTACACCTTC. It is translated as CASTYRSNYGYTF.

This clone was observed once. The chain uses TRBV3-1 (or the pseudogene TRBV3-2) and TRBJ1-4, with D possibly being TRBD1 (5 bases). The germline V gene has CDR1 LGHDT and CDR2 YNNKEL (reference sequence). Trimming left V 4 bases short and J 11 bases short, with 17 bases between. The CDR3 totals 14 residues. The DNA for the CDR3 is TGTGCCAGCAGCCCAAGGGAGGGGATTGGGAAACTGTTTTTT. It encodes CASSPREGIGKLFF.

V gene TRBV7-2 combines with J gene TRBJ1-5; 7 bases agree with TRBD1. V trimming: 6 bases; J trimming: 3 bases; junction bases outside the gene matches: 5. This CDR3 has 14 amino acids. CDR1 SGHTA and CDR2 FQGNSA come from the germline V gene. The CDR3 coding sequence is TGTGCCAGCAGTCCAGGGGGAATCAATCAGCCCCAGCATTTT. Translation gives CASSPGGINQPQHF.

The gene calls are TRBV5-1 and TRBJ1-4; 11 positions match TRBD1. The length of the CDR3 is 15 residues. From germline, CDR1 is SGHRS and CDR2 YFSETQ. V lost 4 bases and J lost 9; bases outside the gene matches: 8. The CDR3 sequence: CASSVGQGARKKLFF. The CDR3 DNA is TGCGCCAGCAGCGTTGGACAGGGGGCTAGGAAAAAACTGTTTTTT.

The chain couples TRBV6-5 to TRBJ2-7, with a possible D match to TRBD2 (5 bases). This CDR3 comprises 13 residues. Germline CDR1 reads MNHEY; CDR2 reads SVGAGI. Trimming removed 7 bases at V and 4 bases at J, with 14 bases between. The CDR3 reads CASILTRGYEQYF. Here the CDR3 DNA reads TGTGCCAGCATCCTGACCCGAGGGTACGAGCAGTACTTC.

The chain uses TRBV4-1 and TRBJ2-7; 9 bases agree with TRBD2. The CDR3 runs to 16 residues. With V trimmed by 1 base and J by 4 bases, 8 bases remained unmatched. CDR1 and CDR2 from the germline V gene are MGHRA and YSYEKL. CDR3 bases: TGCGCCAGCAGCCAAGGTTCAGAGCGGGGGGTTTACGAGCAGTACTTC. Its protein product is CASSQGSERGVYEQYF.

The J gene is TRBJ2-7, the V gene TRBV10-2; 10 positions match TRBD1. The CDR3 runs 15 residues. V was pared by 6 bases and J by 2 bases, with 7 bases of the junction left unmatched. CDR1 WSHSY and CDR2 SAAADI come from the germline V gene. This CDR3 is CASSLTGTGAYEQYF. The CDR3 DNA is TGCGCCAGCAGCTTAACCGGGACAGGGGCCTACGAGCAGTACTTC.

The chain links TRBV28 to TRBJ1-3; D is uncertain. The V gene's germline CDR1 is MDHEN and CDR2 SYDVKM. Trimming shortened V by 2 bases and J by 1 base, and 6 bases separated the two germline ends. The CDR3 runs to 14 residues. The CDR3 sequence: CASSLGPSGNTIYF. CDR3 coding DNA: TGTGCCAGCAGTTTAGGGCCTTCTGGAAACACCATATATTTT.

The chain couples TRBV6-5 to TRBJ2-7, with no clear D. The germline gives CDR1 MNHEY, CDR2 SVGAGI. Deletions cut 5 bases from V and 6 bases from J, with 14 bases between. CDR3 length equals 13 residues. The CDR3 DNA reads as TGTGCCAGCAGTCAACAGAACGTGGGCGAGCAGTACTTC. Residues: CASSQQNVGEQYF.

The chain combines TRBV5-1 with TRBJ1-1; perhaps TRBD1 as D (5 bases). The CDR3 runs to 14 residues. Trimming left V 0 bases short and J 7 bases short, with 13 bases between. Germline V lookup: CDR1 SGHRS, CDR2 YFSETQ. In DNA, the CDR3 is TGCGCCAGCAGCTTGGCCCTGGGGCAGGTTGAAGCTTTCTTT. Translation: CASSLALGQVEAFF.

The V gene is TRBV2, the J gene TRBJ2-2; 11 nucleotides agree with TRBD1. The CDR3 loop spans 15 amino acids. With 7 bases clipped from V and 5 bases from J, the junction kept 6 bases outside the gene matches. The V gene's germline CDR1 is SNHLY and CDR2 FYNNEI. CDR3 amino acids: CASTRDRGRTGELFF. CDR3 DNA: TGTGCCAGCACTCGGGACAGGGGGAGAACCGGGGAGCTGTTTTTT.

V is TRBV7-2 and J is TRBJ1-1; D may be TRBD1 (6 bases). Germline CDR1 reads SGHTA; CDR2 reads FQGNSA. The CDR3 has 12 residues. V was shortened by 5 bases and J by 5 bases, with 9 bases between the two germline ends. The CDR3 bases are TGTGCCAGCAGCGTCCAGGGGACTGAAGCTTTCTTT. Amino acids: CASSVQGTEAFF.

The chain is built from TRBV6-5 and TRBJ1-6, with 7 bases fitting TRBD1. This CDR3 contains 14 residues. J gave up 8 bases and V 8 bases, and 9 bases lay outside the gene matches. CDR1 is MNHEY and CDR2 is SVGAGI in the germline V gene. The DNA of the CDR3 is TGTGCCAGCGGTAGGACAGGTCGGGATTCACCCCTCCACTTT. It specifies CASGRTGRDSPLHF.

The CDR3 coding sequence is TGTGCCAGCAGTGCGAACAGGGGACGAACTGAAGCTTTCTTT. It encodes CASSANRGRTEAFF. The chain recombines TRBV27 with TRBJ1-1, with 7 positions matching TRBD1. The germline V gene encodes CDR1 MNHEY and CDR2 SMNVEV (reference sequence). With 5 bases clipped from V and 5 bases from J, the junction kept 8 bases outside the gene matches. The CDR3 loop spans 14 amino acids.

Concerning this clone itself: A junction end diverges from the germline sequence, so it may reflect a read error. V is TRBV10-2 and J is TRBJ2-7; a weak D match, TRBD2 (6 bases). CDR1 is WSHSY, CDR2 SAAADI, per germline. The CDR3 has 13 amino acids. CDR3 sequence (DNA): TGCGCCAGCAGTGAGTCGACGGGTGCGGGGAGCTTTTTC. Amino acid sequence: CASSESTGAGSFF.

The chain employs TRBV19 and TRBJ1-4; 10 bases map to TRBD1. V lost 6 bases, J lost 4 bases, and 8 bases stayed unmatched. Germline CDR1 reads LNHDA; CDR2 reads SQIVND (reference sequence). The length of the CDR3 is 16 residues. CDR3 loop: CASSSRQGAINEKLFF. As DNA, the CDR3 is TGTGCCAGTAGCTCCCGACAGGGGGCTATTAATGAAAAACTGTTTTTT. The variable domain in full, completed from reference TRBV19 and TRBJ1-4, reads DGGITQSPKYLFRKEGQNVTLSCEQNLNHDAMYWYRQDPGQGLRLIYYSQIVNDFQKGDIAEGYSVSREKKESFPLTVTSAQKNPTAFYLCASSSRQGAINEKLFFGSGTQLSVL.

The chain couples TRBV5-6 to TRBJ1-6; the match to TRBD1 covers 10 bases. V lost 4 bases to trimming and J lost 9 bases; unmatched junction nucleotides: 10. The germline V gene encodes CDR1 SGHDT and CDR2 YYEEEE. This CDR3 has 16 amino acids. In DNA form, the CDR3 reads TGTGCCAGCAGCCCATCCGGGACAGGGGTCTCTTCACCCCTCCACTTT. Translated: CASSPSGTGVSSPLHF.

The chain carries TRBV5-8 and TRBJ1-6; 10 bases are a match to TRBD1. This CDR3 spans 15 amino acids. Germline assignment: CDR1 SGHTS and CDR2 YDEGEE. The junction had 7 bases not matched to a gene; V was cut back by 3 bases and J by 10 bases. The CDR3 loop is CASSSLPGQGSPLHF. CDR3 DNA sequence: TGTGCCAGCAGCTCGCTACCGGGACAGGGGTCACCCCTCCACTTT.